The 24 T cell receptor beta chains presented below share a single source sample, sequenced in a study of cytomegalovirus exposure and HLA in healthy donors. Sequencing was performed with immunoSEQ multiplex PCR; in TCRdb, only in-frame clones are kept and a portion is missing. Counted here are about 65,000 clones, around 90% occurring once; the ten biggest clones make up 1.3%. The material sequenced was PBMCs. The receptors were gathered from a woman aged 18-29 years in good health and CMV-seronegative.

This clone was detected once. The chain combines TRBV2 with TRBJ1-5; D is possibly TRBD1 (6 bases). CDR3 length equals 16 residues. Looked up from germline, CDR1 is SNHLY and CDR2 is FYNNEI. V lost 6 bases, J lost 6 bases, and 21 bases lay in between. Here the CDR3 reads CASSDEGVGAGQPQHF. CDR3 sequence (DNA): TGTGCCAGCAGCGATGAGGGTGTGGGGGCGGGTCAGCCCCAGCATTTT.

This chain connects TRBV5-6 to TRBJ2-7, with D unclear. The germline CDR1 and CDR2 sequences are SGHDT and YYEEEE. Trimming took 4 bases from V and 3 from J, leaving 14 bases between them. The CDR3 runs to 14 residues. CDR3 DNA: TGTGCCAGCAGCAGTGGAGAAGTGGGCTACGAGCAGTACTTC. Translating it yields CASSSGEVGYEQYF.

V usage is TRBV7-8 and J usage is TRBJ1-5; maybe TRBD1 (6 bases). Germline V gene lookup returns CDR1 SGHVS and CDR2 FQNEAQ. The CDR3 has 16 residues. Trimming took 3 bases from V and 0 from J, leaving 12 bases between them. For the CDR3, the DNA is TGTGCCAGCAGCTTGCCACAGGGAGATAGCAATCAGCCCCAGCATTTT. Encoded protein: CASSLPQGDSNQPQHF. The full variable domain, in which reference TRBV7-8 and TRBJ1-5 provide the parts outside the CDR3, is GAGVSQSPRYKVAKRGQDVALRCDPISGHVSLFWYQQALGQGPEFLTYFQNEAQLDKSGLPSDRFFAERPEGSVSTLKIQRTQQEDSAVYLCASSLPQGDSNQPQHFGDGTRLSIL.

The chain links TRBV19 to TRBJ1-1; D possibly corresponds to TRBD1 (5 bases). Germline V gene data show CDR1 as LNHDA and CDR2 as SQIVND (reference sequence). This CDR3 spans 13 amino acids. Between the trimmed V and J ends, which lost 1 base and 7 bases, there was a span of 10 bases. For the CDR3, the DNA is TGTGCCAGTAGTATAGCGGGCAGGGATGAAGCTTTCTTT. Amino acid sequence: CASSIAGRDEAFF.

CDR3 region: CASSTGGTLSKNIQYF. CDR3 in DNA: TGCGCCAGCAGCACCGGGGGAACCTTATCCAAAAACATTCAGTACTTC. The chain has TRBV5-1 and TRBJ2-4; a possible D gene is TRBD2 (6 bases). The CDR3 is 16 amino acids. V lost 4 bases and J lost 2, with 16 bases in between. Germline lookup yields CDR1 SGHRS and CDR2 YFSETQ.

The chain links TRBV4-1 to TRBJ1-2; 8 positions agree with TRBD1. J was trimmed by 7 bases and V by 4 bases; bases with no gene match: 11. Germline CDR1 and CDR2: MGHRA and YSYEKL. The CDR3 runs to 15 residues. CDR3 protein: CASSPVTTGDRGYTF. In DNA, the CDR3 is TGCGCCAGCAGCCCTGTAACGACAGGGGATCGTGGCTACACCTTC.

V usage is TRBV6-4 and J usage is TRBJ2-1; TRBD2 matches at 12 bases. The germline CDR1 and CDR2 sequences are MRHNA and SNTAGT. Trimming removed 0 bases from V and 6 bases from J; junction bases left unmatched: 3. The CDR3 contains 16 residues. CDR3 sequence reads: CASSDSSSGGANEQFF. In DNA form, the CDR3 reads TGTGCCAGCAGTGACTCATCTAGCGGGGGGGCCAATGAGCAGTTCTTC.

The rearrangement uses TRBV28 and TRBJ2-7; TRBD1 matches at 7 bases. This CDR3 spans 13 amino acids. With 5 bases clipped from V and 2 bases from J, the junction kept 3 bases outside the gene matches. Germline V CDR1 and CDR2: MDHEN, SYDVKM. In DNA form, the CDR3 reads TGTGCCAGCAGTGACAGGGTAACCTACGAGCAGTACTTC. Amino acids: CASSDRVTYEQYF.

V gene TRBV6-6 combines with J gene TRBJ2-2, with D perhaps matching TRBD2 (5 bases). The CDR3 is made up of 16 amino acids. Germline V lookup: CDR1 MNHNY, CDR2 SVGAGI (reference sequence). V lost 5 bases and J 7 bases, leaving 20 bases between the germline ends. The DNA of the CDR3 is TGTGCCAGCAGTCCCCCCGGGGTGAGGGCCGGCGGGGAGCTGTTTTTT. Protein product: CASSPPGVRAGGELFF.

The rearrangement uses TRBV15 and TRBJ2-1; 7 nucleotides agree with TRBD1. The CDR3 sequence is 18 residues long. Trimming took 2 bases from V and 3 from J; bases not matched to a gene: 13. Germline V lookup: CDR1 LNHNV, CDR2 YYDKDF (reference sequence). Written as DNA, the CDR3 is TGTGCCACCAGCAGACGTCGCCTCACAGGACAGGTCTACAATGAGCAGTTCTTC. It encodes CATSRRRLTGQVYNEQFF.

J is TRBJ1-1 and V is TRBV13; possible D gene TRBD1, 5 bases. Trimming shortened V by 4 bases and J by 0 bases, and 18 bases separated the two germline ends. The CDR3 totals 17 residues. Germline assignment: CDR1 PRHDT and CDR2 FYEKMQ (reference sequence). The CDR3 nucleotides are TGTGCCAGCAGCTGGGTTAATATCGCAGGGCTGAACACTGAAGCTTTCTTT. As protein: CASSWVNIAGLNTEAFF.

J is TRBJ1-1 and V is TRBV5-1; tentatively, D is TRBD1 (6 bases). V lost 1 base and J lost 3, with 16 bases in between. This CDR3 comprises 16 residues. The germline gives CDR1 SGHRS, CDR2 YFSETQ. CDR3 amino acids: CASSLSRGRSDTEAFF. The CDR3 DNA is TGCGCCAGCAGCTTGTCGCGGGGGCGTAGTGACACTGAAGCTTTCTTT.

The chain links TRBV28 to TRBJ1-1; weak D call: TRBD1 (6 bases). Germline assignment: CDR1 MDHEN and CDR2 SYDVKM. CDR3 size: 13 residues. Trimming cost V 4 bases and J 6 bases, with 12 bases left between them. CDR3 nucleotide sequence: TGTGCCAGCAGTTACAGGGTCGGAGCTGAAGCTTTCTTT. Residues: CASSYRVGAEAFF. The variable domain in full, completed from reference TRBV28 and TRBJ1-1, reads DVKVTQSSRYLVKRTGEKVFLECVQDMDHENMFWYRQDPGLGLRLIYFSYDVKMKEKGDIPEGYSVSREKKERFSLILESASTNQTSMYLCASSYRVGAEAFFGQGTRLTVV.

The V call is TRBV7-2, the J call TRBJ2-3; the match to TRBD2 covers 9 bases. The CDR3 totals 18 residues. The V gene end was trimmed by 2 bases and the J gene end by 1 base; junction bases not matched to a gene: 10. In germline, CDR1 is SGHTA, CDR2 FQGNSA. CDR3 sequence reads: CASSLSPGSSGGTDTQYF. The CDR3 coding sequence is TGTGCCAGCAGCTTATCCCCCGGGTCTAGCGGGGGCACAGATACGCAGTATTTT. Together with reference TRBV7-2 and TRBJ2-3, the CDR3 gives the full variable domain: GAGVSQSPSNKVTEKGKDVELRCDPISGHTALYWYRQSLGQGLEFLIYFQGNSAPDKSGLPSDRFSAERTGGSVSTLTIQRTQQEDSAVYLCASSLSPGSSGGTDTQYFGPGTRLTVL.

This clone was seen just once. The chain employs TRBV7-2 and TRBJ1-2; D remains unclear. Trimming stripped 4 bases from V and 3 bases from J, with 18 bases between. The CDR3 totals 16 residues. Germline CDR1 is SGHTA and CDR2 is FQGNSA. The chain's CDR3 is CASSSFGIGSYYGYTF. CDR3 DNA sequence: TGTGCCAGCAGCTCATTTGGTATCGGGTCCTACTATGGCTACACCTTC.

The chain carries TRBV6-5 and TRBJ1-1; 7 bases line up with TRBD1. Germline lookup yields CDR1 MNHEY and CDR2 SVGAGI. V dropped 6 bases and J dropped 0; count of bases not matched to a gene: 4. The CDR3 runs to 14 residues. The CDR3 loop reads CASRTGLMNTEAFF. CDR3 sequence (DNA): TGTGCCAGCAGGACAGGGCTAATGAACACTGAAGCTTTCTTT.

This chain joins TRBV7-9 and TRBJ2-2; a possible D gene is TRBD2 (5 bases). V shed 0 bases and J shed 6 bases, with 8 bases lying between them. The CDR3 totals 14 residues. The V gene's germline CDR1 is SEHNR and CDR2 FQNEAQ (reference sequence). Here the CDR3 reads CASSLARAPGELFF. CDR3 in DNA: TGTGCCAGCAGCTTAGCGAGGGCCCCCGGGGAGCTGTTTTTT.

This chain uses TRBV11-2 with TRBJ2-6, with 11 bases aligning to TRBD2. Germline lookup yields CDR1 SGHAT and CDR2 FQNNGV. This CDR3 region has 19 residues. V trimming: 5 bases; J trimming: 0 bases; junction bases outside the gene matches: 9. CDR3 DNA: TGTGCCAGCAGCCTATTAACTAGCGGGAGAGACTCTGGGGCCAACGTCCTGACTTTC. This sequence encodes CASSLLTSGRDSGANVLTF.

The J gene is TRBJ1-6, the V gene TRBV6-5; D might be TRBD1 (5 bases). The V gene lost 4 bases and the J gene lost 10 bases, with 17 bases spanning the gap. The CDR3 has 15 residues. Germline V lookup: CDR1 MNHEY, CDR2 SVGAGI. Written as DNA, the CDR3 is TGTGCCAGCAGTTTGGGGCGGCTCGGGAGGTCACCCCTCCACTTT. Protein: CASSLGRLGRSPLHF.

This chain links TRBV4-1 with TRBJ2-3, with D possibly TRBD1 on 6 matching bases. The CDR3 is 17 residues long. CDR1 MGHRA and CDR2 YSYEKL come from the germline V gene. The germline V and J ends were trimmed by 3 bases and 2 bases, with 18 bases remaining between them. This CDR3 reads CASSHYHRDTFTDTQYF. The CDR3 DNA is TGCGCCAGCAGCCATTACCACCGGGACACCTTCACAGATACGCAGTATTTT.

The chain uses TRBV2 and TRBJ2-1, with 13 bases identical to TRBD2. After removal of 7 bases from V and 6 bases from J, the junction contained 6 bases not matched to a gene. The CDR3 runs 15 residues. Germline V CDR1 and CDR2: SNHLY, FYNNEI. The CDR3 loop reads CASTSGTSGANEQFF. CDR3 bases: TGTGCCAGCACTTCCGGGACTAGCGGGGCCAATGAGCAGTTCTTC.

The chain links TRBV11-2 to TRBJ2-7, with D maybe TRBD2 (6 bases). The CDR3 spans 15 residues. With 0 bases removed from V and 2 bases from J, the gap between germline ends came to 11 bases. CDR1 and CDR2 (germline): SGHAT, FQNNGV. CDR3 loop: CASSLEVLATYEQYF. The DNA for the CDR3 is TGTGCCAGCAGCTTAGAAGTACTAGCTACCTACGAGCAGTACTTC.

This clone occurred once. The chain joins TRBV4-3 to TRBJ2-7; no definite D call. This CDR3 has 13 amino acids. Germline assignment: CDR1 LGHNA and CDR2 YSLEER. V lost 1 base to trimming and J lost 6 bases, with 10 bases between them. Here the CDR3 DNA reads TGCGCCAGCAGCCAAGGCCTAGGTGGCGAGCAGTACTTC. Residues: CASSQGLGGEQYF.

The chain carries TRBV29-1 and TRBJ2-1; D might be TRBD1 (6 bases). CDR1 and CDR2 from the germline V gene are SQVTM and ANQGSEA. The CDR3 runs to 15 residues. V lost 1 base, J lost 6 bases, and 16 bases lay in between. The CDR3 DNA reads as TGCAGCGTTGAAGTTCTAGGCTTGGACAGCAATGAGCAGTTCTTC. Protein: CSVEVLGLDSNEQFF.